A single TCR beta chain is shown here with its context. Germline V gene sequence: CDR1 LGHDT, CDR2 YNNKEL (reference sequence). The CDR3 extends over 15 amino acids. J lost 6 bases, V lost 2 bases, and 7 bases had no gene match. This entry belongs to a study of blood T cell repertoires in COVID-19. Study in general: Acute-phase and convalescent COVID-19 samples originated in the United States, Italy and Spain. PBMCs, B-cell-depleted T cells, or T cells were the source of the cDNA or gDNA that made up the material.

As handled by the study authors: From reference gene primer amplification, estimates of nucleated cell counts were derived. Assay used: immunoSEQ multiplex PCR; TCRdb lists only in-frame clones, some missing. The V and J calls and clone size are taken from that table; D and trimming were inferred from the DNA. The profile shows under 300,000 clones, less than 90% of them singletons. This chain links TRBV3-1 (or the pseudogene TRBV3-2) with TRBJ2-5; 9 nucleotides agree with TRBD2. The sample was peripheral blood. The receptor was derived from a man between 60 and 75 years old with acute or convalescent COVID-19. The DNA of the CDR3 is TGTGCCAGCAGCCAAATAGCGGGAGCGGGACAGACCCAGTACTTC. Translated, it gives CASSQIAGAGQTQYF.